This T cell receptor (beta chain) was found in a study of T cell changes during pregnancy in multiple sclerosis. The CDR3 extends over 15 amino acids. After removal of 6 bases from V and 6 bases from J, the junction contained 11 bases not matched to a gene. The germline V gene has CDR1 MNHEY and CDR2 SMNVEV (reference sequence). Using immunoSEQ multiplex PCR, the repertoire was profiled, and TCRdb retains in-frame clones only, with some absent. This sample yields some 85,000 clones, of which roughly 95% are seen a single time; around 0.75% belongs to the top ten. This rearrangement joins TRBV27 to TRBJ1-5, with 7 bases aligning to TRBD1. The sample consisted of peripheral blood, taken in the second trimester of pregnancy. The receptor was derived from a female donor in good health, enrolled as a control in a pregnancy study. CDR3 coding DNA: TGTGCCAGCAGGGGGGCAACAGGGGTTCCTCAGCCCCAGCATTTT. Translated: CASRGATGVPQPQHF.